These T cell receptor beta chains were read from a single sample in a study. TCRdb independently ran MiXCR on the RT-PCR reads; one entry per CDR3 protein. The table includes approximately 720,000 distinct CDR3 sequences, 14% detected once. The sample taken for sequencing was memory CD4+ T cells from blood. Receptors were obtained from a female donor in good health, serving as a healthy control. The conserved cysteine and the conserved F or W are not part of the CDR3 here.

TRBV7-9,TRBJ2-3,ASSRTSGSPPHTDTQY
TRBV7-6,TRBJ1-2,ASSGGPGYGYT
TRBV4-1,TRBJ2-5,ASSRYQTQETQY
TRBV5-1,TRBJ2-3,ASFSSGSYTDTQY
TRBV6-5,TRBJ1-3,ASSYSWVQATGNTIY
TRBV20-1,TRBJ2-7,SASPPAGVTYEQY
TRBV24-1,TRBJ2-1,ATSDLRQNNEQF
TRBV6-2/TRBV6-3,TRBJ1-2,ASSLHPTANYGYT
TRBV5-1,TRBJ2-1,ASSLGRDRGLDEQF
TRBV15,TRBJ1-1,ATSARTGSAEAF